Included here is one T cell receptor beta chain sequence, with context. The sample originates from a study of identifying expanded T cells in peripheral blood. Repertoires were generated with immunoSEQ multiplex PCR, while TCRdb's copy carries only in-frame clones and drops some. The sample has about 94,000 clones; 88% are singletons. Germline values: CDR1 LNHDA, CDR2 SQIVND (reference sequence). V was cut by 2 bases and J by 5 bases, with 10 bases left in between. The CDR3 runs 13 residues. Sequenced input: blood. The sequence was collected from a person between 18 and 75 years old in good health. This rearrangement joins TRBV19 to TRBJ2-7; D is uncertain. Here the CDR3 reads CASSIMAGNEQYF. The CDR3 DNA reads TGTGCCAGTAGTATAATGGCAGGAAACGAGCAGTACTTC.